Following are 28 T cell receptor beta chains from one sample sequenced in a study of vaccination and CD4 T cells after COVID-19. Indicated treatment: roughly 10-day PBMC culture with coronavirus spike peptide pools or control peptides (ViraFEST assay). With the Oncomine TCR Beta short-read assay, DNA from cultured CD4+ T cells was sequenced. Using its own MiXCR run on the PCR reads, TCRdb lists one record per CDR3 protein. Found here are some 25,000 distinct CDR3 sequences, 55% to 70% of them singletons; the top ten hold 4% to 6%. Their antigen targets remain unknown. Sequenced sample: CD4+ T cells from blood, cultured in vitro. The receptors stem from a human donor who had recovered from COVID-19.

The chain has TRBV6-1 and TRBJ1-5; D is unresolved. Germline V lookup: CDR1 MNHNS, CDR2 SASEGT. There are 16 residues in the CDR3. Trimming removed 5 bases from V and 0 bases from J, with 14 bases in between. CDR3 sequence (DNA): TGTGCCAGCAGTCGAACCACCAACTATAGCAATCAGCCCCAGCATTTT. Protein: CASSRTTNYSNQPQHF.

This clonotype came up a few times. The V gene is TRBV6-1, the J gene TRBJ1-2; 10 bases line up with TRBD1. V lost 6 bases and J lost 3; bases outside the gene matches: 7. The germline gives CDR1 MNHNS, CDR2 SASEGT. This CDR3 contains 15 residues. The CDR3 DNA follows: TGTGCCAGCAGCTTAACCGGGACAGGGGACTATGGCTACACCTTC. Protein product: CASSLTGTGDYGYTF.

This chain connects TRBV7-3 to TRBJ1-1; D is uncertain. In germline, CDR1 is SGHTA, CDR2 FQGTGA. With 5 bases removed from V and 1 base from J, the gap between germline ends came to 11 bases. This CDR3 comprises 14 residues. CDR3 in DNA: TGTGCCAGCAGCCCCGGTTGGGCGAACACTGAAGCTTTCTTT. Residues: CASSPGWANTEAFF.

This clonotype was seen a few times. V is TRBV24-1 and J is TRBJ2-7, with D perhaps TRBD1 or TRBD2 (5 bases each). The ends were cut back, 1 base at V and 1 base at J, with 10 bases in the middle. Germline CDR1 is KGHDR and CDR2 is SFDVKD. The CDR3 covers 15 residues. Written as DNA, the CDR3 is TGTGCCACCAGTGATTTCCGGGACGGTTCCTACGAGCAGTACTTC. Amino acid sequence: CATSDFRDGSYEQYF.

The table lists this clonotype with a count of one. V gene TRBV6-1 combines with J gene TRBJ2-7; D may be TRBD1 (5 bases). The V end lost 6 bases, the J end lost 3 bases, and 15 bases lay between the germline ends. Germline V gives CDR1 MNHNS, CDR2 SASEGT. The CDR3 spans 14 residues. CDR3 protein: CASSPPGRDYEQYF. CDR3 DNA: TGTGCCAGCAGCCCCCCCGGCAGGGACTACGAGCAGTACTTC.

The genes are TRBV20-1 and TRBJ2-1; D possibly uses TRBD1 or TRBD2 (5 bases each). CDR1 is DFQATT and CDR2 is SNEGSKA in the germline V gene (reference sequence). V lost 1 base, J lost 3 bases, and 16 bases lay in between. CDR3 size: 16 residues. The CDR3 sequence is CSARGRRGADYNEQFF. DNA for the CDR3: TGCAGTGCTAGAGGGAGAAGGGGAGCTGACTACAATGAGCAGTTCTTC.

The chain recombines TRBV20-1 with TRBJ2-1, with 7 positions matching TRBD2. Germline V CDR1 and CDR2: DFQATT, SNEGSKA (reference sequence). V was clipped by 5 bases and J by 2 bases; unmatched bases: 9. This CDR3 contains 15 residues. CDR3: CSALTSANAYNEQFF. The CDR3 nucleotides are TGCAGTGCTCTCACTAGCGCCAACGCCTACAATGAGCAGTTCTTC.

This clonotype was counted between two and nine times. J is TRBJ1-5 and V is TRBV7-6, with D uncertain. The CDR3 totals 13 residues. Germline values: CDR1 SGHVS, CDR2 FNYEAQ. V lost 2 bases and J lost 2, with 4 bases in between. The CDR3 reads CASSLSRNQPQHF. In DNA form, the CDR3 reads TGTGCCAGCAGCTTATCCCGCAATCAGCCCCAGCATTTT.

This chain links TRBV7-2 with TRBJ2-2, with 14 positions matching TRBD2. J was trimmed by 7 bases and V by 1 base; bases with no gene match: 5. Looked up from germline, CDR1 is SGHTA and CDR2 is FQGNSA. The CDR3 spans 17 residues. CDR3 coding DNA: TGTGCCAGCAGCTTAGGACTAGCGGGAGGGCGGAGCGGGGAGCTGTTTTTT. Amino acid sequence: CASSLGLAGGRSGELFF.

The chain has TRBV5-4 and TRBJ1-1, with TRBD1 identical over 7 bases. The CDR3 has 16 residues. J was trimmed by 4 bases and V by 2 bases; bases with no gene match: 11. Germline V gene lookup returns CDR1 SGHNT and CDR2 YYREEE (reference sequence). CDR3 in DNA: TGTGCCAGCAGCTTCCCCGCAGGGGGAATTTTCACTGAAGCTTTCTTT. Its translation is CASSFPAGGIFTEAFF.

For this clonotype: The junction departs from the called germline gene at one end, perhaps through a read error. The V call is TRBV11-2, the J call TRBJ1-1; possible D gene TRBD1, 5 bases. CDR1 and CDR2 from the germline V gene are SGHAT and FQNNGV. CDR3 size: 13 residues. DNA for the CDR3: TGTGCCAGCAGCTTAGTCCCGGACACCGAAGCTTTCTTT. Amino acid sequence: CASSLVPDTEAFF. The whole variable domain, remainder taken from reference TRBV11-2 and TRBJ1-1, is EAGVAQSPRYKIIEKRQSVAFWCNPISGHATLYWYQQILGQGPKLLIQFQNNGVVDDSQLPKDRFSAERLKGVDSTLKIQPAKLEDSAVYLCASSLVPDTEAFFGQGTRLTVV.

The genes are TRBV11-2 and TRBJ2-7; D unresolved. The CDR3 runs to 14 residues. In germline, CDR1 is SGHAT, CDR2 FQNNGV. Trimming took 1 base from V and 6 from J, leaving 13 bases between them. The CDR3 here is CASSLVRRVGEQYF. The CDR3 DNA sequence: TGTGCCAGCAGCTTAGTACGGAGAGTCGGCGAGCAGTACTTC.

J is TRBJ2-7 and V is TRBV28; D is undetermined. This CDR3 has 12 residues. Germline V CDR1 and CDR2: MDHEN, SYDVKM. Trimming removed 3 bases at V and 9 bases at J, with 12 bases between. The CDR3 sequence: CASSFGTLGQYF. For the CDR3, the DNA is TGTGCCAGCAGTTTCGGCACCCTCGGGCAGTACTTC.

In this sample, this clonotype turned up a few times. The V call is TRBV2, the J call TRBJ1-1, with D maybe TRBD1 (5 bases). Trimming cost V 3 bases and J 5 bases, with 16 bases left between them. The CDR3 contains 15 residues. Germline V CDR1 and CDR2: SNHLY, FYNNEI. The CDR3 DNA reads TGTGCCAGCAGTGACCAGCCCAGGGTCGGGACTGAAGCTTTCTTT. Its protein is CASSDQPRVGTEAFF.

The gene calls are TRBV6-1 and TRBJ2-1; 9 bases agree with TRBD1. With 7 bases clipped from V and 9 bases from J, the junction kept 7 bases outside the gene matches. The CDR3 covers 13 residues. The germline V gene has CDR1 MNHNS and CDR2 SASEGT. The CDR3 reads CASTTTGGGEQFF. CDR3 nucleotides: TGTGCCAGCACTACGACAGGGGGAGGTGAGCAGTTCTTC.

This clonotype was observed once. V gene TRBV28 combines with J gene TRBJ2-1; the match to TRBD2 covers 8 bases. The germline CDR1 and CDR2 sequences are MDHEN and SYDVKM. The V segment lost 3 bases and the J segment 5 bases; nucleotides outside the gene matches: 6. CDR3 length: 15 amino acids. The CDR3 sequence is CASSLPGGRDNEQFF. In nucleotides, the CDR3 is TGTGCCAGCAGTTTGCCGGGAGGGCGGGACAATGAGCAGTTCTTC.

The CDR3 DNA follows: TGCGCCAGCAGCCACCGACCAGGGGTCCAGCCCCAGCATTTT. Translated: CASSHRPGVQPQHF. The V call is TRBV5-1, the J call TRBJ1-5; a weak D match, TRBD1 (6 bases). Trimming removed 4 bases at V and 7 bases at J, with 15 bases between. The CDR3 runs to 14 residues. Germline CDR1 SGHRS, CDR2 YFSETQ. Together with reference TRBV5-1 and TRBJ1-5, the CDR3 gives the full variable domain: KAGVTQTPRYLIKTRGQQVTLSCSPISGHRSVSWYQQTPGQGLQFLFEYFSETQRNKGNFPGRFSGRQFSNSRSEMNVSTLELGDSALYLCASSHRPGVQPQHFGDGTRLSIL.

This clonotype was detected a few times. The V call is TRBV5-1, the J call TRBJ1-5, with D maybe TRBD1 (6 bases). Germline-derived CDR1 and CDR2 are SGHRS and YFSETQ. The germline V and J ends were trimmed by 5 bases and 5 bases, with 11 bases remaining between them. This CDR3 spans 13 amino acids. CDR3 region: CASRQGPYQPQHF. The CDR3 region has the DNA TGCGCCAGCAGACAGGGACCATATCAGCCCCAGCATTTT.

V gene TRBV7-2 combines with J gene TRBJ1-1; no definite D call. CDR3 size: 11 residues. V lost 3 bases and J lost 8, with 7 bases in between. In germline, CDR1 is SGHTA, CDR2 FQGNSA. DNA for the CDR3: TGTGCCAGCAGCTTGAGGCAAGAAGCTTTCTTT. Residues: CASSLRQEAFF.

The rearrangement joins TRBV20-1 to TRBJ2-2, with D hard to call. The CDR3 length is 16 residues. CDR1 is DFQATT and CDR2 is SNEGSKA in the germline V gene (reference sequence). The V gene lost 0 bases and the J gene lost 4 bases, with 15 bases spanning the gap. The CDR3 DNA reads as TGCAGTGCTAGAGATCTGAGAGGAGTGACCACCGGGGAGCTGTTTTTT. Protein product: CSARDLRGVTTGELFF.

The chain has TRBV20-1 and TRBJ2-7, with 11 bases aligning to TRBD2. V lost 3 bases, J lost 6 bases, and 10 bases stayed unmatched. The CDR3 runs to 15 residues. Germline values: CDR1 DFQATT, CDR2 SNEGSKA (reference sequence). DNA of the CDR3: TGCAGTGCTAGCCTACTAGCGGGAGTCTCGGGCGAGCAGTACTTC. This encodes CSASLLAGVSGEQYF.

This sequence joins TRBV5-4 and TRBJ2-7; TRBD2 agrees at 12 bases. Germline CDR1 SGHNT, CDR2 YYREEE (reference sequence). The V gene end was trimmed by 3 bases and the J gene end by 4 bases; junction bases not matched to a gene: 8. The CDR3 is made up of 16 amino acids. The CDR3 region has the DNA TGTGCCAGCAGCTATCTGGGACTAGCGGGTGCGTACGAGCAGTACTTC. This sequence encodes CASSYLGLAGAYEQYF.

The J gene is TRBJ1-1, the V gene TRBV24-1, with a tentative D call TRBD1 (6 bases). CDR3 length: 12 amino acids. The ends were cut back, 9 bases at V and 3 bases at J, with 10 bases in the middle. From germline, CDR1 is KGHDR and CDR2 SFDVKD. CDR3 bases: TGTGCCACCTGGGGGCAGCACACTGAAGCTTTCTTT. The encoded protein is CATWGQHTEAFF.

This rearrangement joins TRBV7-9 to TRBJ1-5; D is ambiguous. The CDR3 sequence is 13 residues long. Trimming removed 0 bases from V and 6 bases from J, with 6 bases in between. The germline V gene encodes CDR1 SEHNR and CDR2 FQNEAQ (reference sequence). In DNA, the CDR3 is TGTGCCAGCAGCTTAGCGGTAGGTCAGCCCCAGCATTTT. Translated, it gives CASSLAVGQPQHF.

The chain has TRBV12-3 or TRBV12-4 and TRBJ1-6; D is ambiguous. The CDR3 totals 14 residues. V lost 3 bases and J 9 bases, leaving 12 bases between the germline ends. CDR3 sequence (DNA): TGTGCCAGCAGTTTGTGGGATCTTGGTTCACCCCTCCACTTT. Amino acid sequence: CASSLWDLGSPLHF.

Judged by abundance, this clonotype is large. CDR3 nucleotides: TGTGCCAGCACCCCACCAGCTGGACCCTACAATGAGCAGTTCTTC. As protein: CASTPPAGPYNEQFF. The chain is built from TRBV6-1 and TRBJ2-1; no firm D call. CDR3 length: 15 residues. Germline assignment: CDR1 MNHNS and CDR2 SASEGT. V was trimmed by 7 bases and J by 2 bases, leaving 15 bases between them.

This clonotype appeared a single time. The chain recombines TRBV18 with TRBJ1-6; unclear D gene. Germline V gene lookup returns CDR1 KGHSH and CDR2 LQKENI. Trimming left V 6 bases short and J 7 bases short, with 16 bases between. CDR3 length equals 15 residues. CDR3 protein: CASSEGRMSNSPLHF. The CDR3 region has the DNA TGTGCCAGCTCCGAAGGACGTATGAGCAATTCACCCCTCCACTTT.

CDR3 region: CASSRGTGGNYGYTF. The CDR3, as DNA: TGTGCCAGCAGCCGAGGGACAGGGGGGAACTATGGCTACACCTTC. The V call is TRBV6-1, the J call TRBJ1-2, with 11 bases aligning to TRBD1. This CDR3 is built from 15 residues. V shed 6 bases, J shed 2 bases, and the junction held 5 bases outside the gene matches. Per the germline V gene, CDR1 is MNHNS and CDR2 is SASEGT.